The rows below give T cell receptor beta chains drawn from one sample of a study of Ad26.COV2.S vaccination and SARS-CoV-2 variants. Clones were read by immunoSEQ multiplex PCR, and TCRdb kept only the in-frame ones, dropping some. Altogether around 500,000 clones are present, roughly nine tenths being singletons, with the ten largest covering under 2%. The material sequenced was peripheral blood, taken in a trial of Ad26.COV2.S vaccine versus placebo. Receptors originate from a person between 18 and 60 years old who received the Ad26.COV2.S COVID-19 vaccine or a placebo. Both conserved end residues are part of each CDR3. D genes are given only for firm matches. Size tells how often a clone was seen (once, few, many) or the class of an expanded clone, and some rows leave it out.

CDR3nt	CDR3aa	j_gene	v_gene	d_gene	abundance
TGTGCCAGCAGCCCAAGCACAAGCAAGGAGACCCAGTACTTC	CASSPSTSKETQYF	TRBJ2-5	TRBV9	.	.
TGTGCCAGCAGCCAAGATAGACGGACCCTCATTCGAGATACGCAGTATTTT	CASSQDRRTLIRDTQYF	TRBJ2-3	TRBV14	.	.
TGTGCCAGCAGCCGCAGGGGGAATCAGCCCCAGCATTTT	CASSRRGNQPQHF	TRBJ1-5	TRBV6-5	TRBD1	.
TGCGCCAGCCGAGCGGGAGGGCTCTCCTACGAGCAGTACTTC	CASRAGGLSYEQYF	TRBJ2-7	TRBV10-2	TRBD2	.
TGTGCCAGCAGCTCGCACCGGACTAGCGGGGGTCCCAACAGCCCCATCAGCAGCGAGCAGTACTTC	CASSSHRTSGGPNSPISSEQYF	TRBJ2-7	TRBV13	TRBD2	.
TGTGCCAGCAGCTTGTTCGGGGTAGAGACCTCTGGAAACACCATATATTTT	CASSLFGVETSGNTIYF	TRBJ1-3	TRBV5-6	.	.
TGTGCCAGCAGCCCATGGGTTCTCAGCTCCTACGAGCAGTACTTC	CASSPWVLSSYEQYF	TRBJ2-7	TRBV7-8	.	.
TGCGCCAGCAGCTTGAGGAGTGGGTTGGATTCACCCCTCCACTTT	CASSLRSGLDSPLHF	TRBJ1-6	TRBV5-1	.	.
TGTGCCAGCAGTAACGCGGGAGGGAGCTCCTACGAGCAGTACTTC	CASSNAGGSSYEQYF	TRBJ2-7	TRBV27	TRBD2	.
TGTGCCAGCTCACCACCTCCCAGGGACGCCAAAAACATTCAGTACTTC	CASSPPPRDAKNIQYF	TRBJ2-4	TRBV18	.	.
TGTGCCAGCAGCTTAACTTCCTCCTACGAGCAGTACTTC	CASSLTSSYEQYF	TRBJ2-7	TRBV7-3	.	.
TGTGCCAGCAGTTTTTTGGGGGCCAGAGGAGCTTTCTTT	CASSFLGARGAFF	TRBJ1-1	TRBV28	.	.
TGTGCCAGTTATGCTAGCGGGATCAATGAGCAGTTCTTC	CASYASGINEQFF	TRBJ2-1	TRBV6-5	TRBD2	once
TGTGCCAGCAGCTTAGCGCCCGTGACTAGCGGTAACACCGGGGAGCTGTTTTTT	CASSLAPVTSGNTGELFF	TRBJ2-2	TRBV11-3	TRBD2	.
TGTGCCAGCAGCCAAGCCGTCAGAGATACGCAGTATTTT	CASSQAVRDTQYF	TRBJ2-3	TRBV14	.	.
TGTGCCAGCAGCTTAACGGCAGGGGTACCCTACGAGCAGTACTTC	CASSLTAGVPYEQYF	TRBJ2-7	TRBV7-3	.	.
TGTGCCAGCACCCTATCCTCCGGGACTATAAGTCGCGGGGAGCTGTTTTTT	CASTLSSGTISRGELFF	TRBJ2-2	TRBV28	TRBD2	.
TGCGCCAGCAGCAGTACATGGGGGGCCAACGTCCTGACTTTC	CASSSTWGANVLTF	TRBJ2-6	TRBV5-1	.	.
TGTGCCAGCAGCTTAAGTAATACAGGGGGCAATGGCTACACCTTC	CASSLSNTGGNGYTF	TRBJ1-2	TRBV7-9	TRBD1	.
TGTGCCAGCAGCCAGTCCCTGGCCTCACAGCCCCAGCATTTT	CASSQSLASQPQHF	TRBJ1-5	TRBV9	.	.
TGTGCCAGCATTAGAAACATTGCAACTAATGAAAAACTGTTTTTT	CASIRNIATNEKLFF	TRBJ1-4	TRBV6-5	.	.
TGCAGCGTTTGGGGAGAAGCCTACGAGCAGTACTTC	CSVWGEAYEQYF	TRBJ2-7	TRBV29-1	.	few
TGCGCCAGCAGCATACAAAGGGCTGAGACCCAGTACTTC	CASSIQRAETQYF	TRBJ2-5	TRBV5-1	.	.
TGTGCCAGTAGTTCTTATGGGGTAGCACCCACTGAAGCTTTCTTT	CASSSYGVAPTEAFF	TRBJ1-1	TRBV19	.	.
TGCGCCAGCAGCTTCGGACCTTACACCGGGGAGCTGTTTTTT	CASSFGPYTGELFF	TRBJ2-2	TRBV4-1	.	.
TGTGCCAGCAGAGCCAGAAATACCTACGAGCAGTACTTC	CASRARNTYEQYF	TRBJ2-7	TRBV12-3/TRBV12-4	.	.
TGTGCCAGCAGTTCCGGGGCTTGGAACACTGAAGCTTTCTTT	CASSSGAWNTEAFF	TRBJ1-1	TRBV27	.	.
TGTGCCAGCGTCTCGACAGGGAGCACAGATACGCAGTATTTT	CASVSTGSTDTQYF	TRBJ2-3	TRBV11-2	TRBD1	.